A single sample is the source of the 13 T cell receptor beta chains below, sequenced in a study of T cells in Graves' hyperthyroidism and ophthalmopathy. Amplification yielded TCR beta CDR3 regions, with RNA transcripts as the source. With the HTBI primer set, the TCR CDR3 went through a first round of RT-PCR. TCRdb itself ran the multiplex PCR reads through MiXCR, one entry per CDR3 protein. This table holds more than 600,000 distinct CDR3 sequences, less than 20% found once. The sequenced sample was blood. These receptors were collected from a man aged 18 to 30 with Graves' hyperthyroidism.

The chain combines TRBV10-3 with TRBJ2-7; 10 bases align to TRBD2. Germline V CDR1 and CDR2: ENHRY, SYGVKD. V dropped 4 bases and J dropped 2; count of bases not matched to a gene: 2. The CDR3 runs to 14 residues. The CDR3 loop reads CAISGLAGAYEQYF. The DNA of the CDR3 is TGTGCCATCAGTGGGCTAGCGGGGGCCTACGAGCAGTACTTC.

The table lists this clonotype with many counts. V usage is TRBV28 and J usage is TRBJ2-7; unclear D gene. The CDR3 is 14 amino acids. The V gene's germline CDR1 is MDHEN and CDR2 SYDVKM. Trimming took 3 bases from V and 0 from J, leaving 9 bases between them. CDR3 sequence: CASSLRSLSYEQYF. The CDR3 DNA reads TGTGCCAGCAGTTTGCGCAGCCTCTCCTACGAGCAGTACTTC.

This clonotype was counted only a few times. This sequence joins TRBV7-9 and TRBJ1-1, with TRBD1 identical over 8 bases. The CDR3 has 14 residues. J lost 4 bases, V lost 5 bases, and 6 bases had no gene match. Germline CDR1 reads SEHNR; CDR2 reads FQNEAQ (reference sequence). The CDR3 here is CASSTQGAFTEAFF. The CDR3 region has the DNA TGTGCCAGCAGCACCCAGGGGGCGTTCACTGAAGCTTTCTTT.

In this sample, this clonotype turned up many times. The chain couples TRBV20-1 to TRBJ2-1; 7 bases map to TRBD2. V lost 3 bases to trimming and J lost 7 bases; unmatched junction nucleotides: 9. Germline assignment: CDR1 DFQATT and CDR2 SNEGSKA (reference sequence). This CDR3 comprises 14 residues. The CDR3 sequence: CSASLAGAGNEQFF. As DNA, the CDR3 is TGCAGTGCTAGTTTGGCGGGAGCCGGAAATGAGCAGTTCTTC.

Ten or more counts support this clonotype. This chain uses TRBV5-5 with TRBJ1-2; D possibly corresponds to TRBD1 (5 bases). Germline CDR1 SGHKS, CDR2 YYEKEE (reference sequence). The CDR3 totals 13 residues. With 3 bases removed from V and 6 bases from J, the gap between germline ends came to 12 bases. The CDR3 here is CASSSSRGDGYTF. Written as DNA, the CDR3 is TGTGCCAGCAGCTCCTCTAGAGGGGATGGCTACACCTTC.

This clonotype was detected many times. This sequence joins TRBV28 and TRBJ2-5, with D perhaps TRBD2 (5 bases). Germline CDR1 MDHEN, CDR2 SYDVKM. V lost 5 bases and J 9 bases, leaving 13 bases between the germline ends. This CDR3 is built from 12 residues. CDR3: CASSSSSEAQYF. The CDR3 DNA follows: TGTGCCAGCAGTAGTTCTTCGGAGGCCCAGTACTTC.

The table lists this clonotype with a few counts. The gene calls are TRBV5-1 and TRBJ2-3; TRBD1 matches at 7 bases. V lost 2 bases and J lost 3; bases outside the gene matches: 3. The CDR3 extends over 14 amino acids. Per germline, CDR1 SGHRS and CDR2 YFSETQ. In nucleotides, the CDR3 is TGCGCCAGCAGCTTCCGGGACAGAACAGATACGCAGTATTTT. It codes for CASSFRDRTDTQYF.

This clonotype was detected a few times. The CDR3, as DNA: TGTGCCAGCAGTTACAGAAACACCATATATTTT. This translates into CASSYRNTIYF. The rearrangement links TRBV12-3 or TRBV12-4 to TRBJ1-3; unclear D gene. The CDR3 spans 11 residues. Trimming left V 4 bases short and J 5 bases short, with 3 bases between.

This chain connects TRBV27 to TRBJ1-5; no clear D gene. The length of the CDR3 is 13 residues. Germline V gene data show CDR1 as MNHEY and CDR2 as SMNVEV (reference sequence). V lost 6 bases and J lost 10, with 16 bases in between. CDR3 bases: TGTGCCAGCAGCTGGACGGCGACTGGACCCCAGCATTTT. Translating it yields CASSWTATGPQHF.

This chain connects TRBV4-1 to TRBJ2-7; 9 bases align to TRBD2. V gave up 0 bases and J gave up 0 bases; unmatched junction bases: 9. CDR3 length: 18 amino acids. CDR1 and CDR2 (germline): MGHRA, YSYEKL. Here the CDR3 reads CASSQDRPSGAHSYEQYF. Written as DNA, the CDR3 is TGCGCCAGCAGCCAAGATCGGCCTAGCGGGGCTCACTCCTACGAGCAGTACTTC.

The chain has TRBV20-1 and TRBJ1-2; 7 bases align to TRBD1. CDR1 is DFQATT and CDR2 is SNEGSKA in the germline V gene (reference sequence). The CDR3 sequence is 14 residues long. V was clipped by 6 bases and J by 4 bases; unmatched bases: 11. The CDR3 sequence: CSANPREGAYGYTF. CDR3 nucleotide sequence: TGCAGTGCAAACCCTCGTGAGGGGGCCTATGGCTACACCTTC.

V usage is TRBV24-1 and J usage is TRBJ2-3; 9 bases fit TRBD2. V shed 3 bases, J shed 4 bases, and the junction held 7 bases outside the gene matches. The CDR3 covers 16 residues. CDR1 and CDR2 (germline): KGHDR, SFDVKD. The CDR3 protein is CATSDRGLAPADTQYF. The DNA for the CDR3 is TGTGCCACCAGTGATAGGGGACTAGCACCAGCAGATACGCAGTATTTT.

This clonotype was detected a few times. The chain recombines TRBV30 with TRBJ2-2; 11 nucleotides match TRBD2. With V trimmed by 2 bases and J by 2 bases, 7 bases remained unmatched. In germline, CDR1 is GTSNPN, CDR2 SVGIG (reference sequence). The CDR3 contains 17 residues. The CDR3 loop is CAWSSRTSGLNTGELFF. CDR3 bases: TGTGCCTGGAGTTCCCGGACTAGCGGGCTTAACACCGGGGAGCTGTTTTTT.